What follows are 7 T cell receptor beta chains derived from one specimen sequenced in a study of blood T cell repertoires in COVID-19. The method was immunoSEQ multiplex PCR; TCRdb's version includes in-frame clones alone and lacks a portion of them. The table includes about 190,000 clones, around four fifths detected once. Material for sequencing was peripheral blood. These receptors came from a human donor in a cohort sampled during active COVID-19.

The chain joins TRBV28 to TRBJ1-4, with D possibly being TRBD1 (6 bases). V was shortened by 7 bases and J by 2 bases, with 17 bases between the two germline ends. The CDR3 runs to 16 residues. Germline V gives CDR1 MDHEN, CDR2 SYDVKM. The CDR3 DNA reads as TGTGCCAGCAACGATCAGGGGATCAGGACTAATGAAAAACTGTTTTTT. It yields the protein CASNDQGIRTNEKLFF. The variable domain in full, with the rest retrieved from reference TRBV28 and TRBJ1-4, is DVKVTQSSRYLVKRTGEKVFLECVQDMDHENMFWYRQDPGLGLRLIYFSYDVKMKEKGDIPEGYSVSREKKERFSLILESASTNQTSMYLCASNDQGIRTNEKLFFGSGTQLSVL.

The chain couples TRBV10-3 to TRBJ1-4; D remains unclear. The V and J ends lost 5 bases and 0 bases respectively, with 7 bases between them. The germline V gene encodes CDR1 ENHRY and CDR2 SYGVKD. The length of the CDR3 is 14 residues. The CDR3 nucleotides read TGTGCCATCAGTCAGTTAGCAACTAATGAAAAACTGTTTTTT. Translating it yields CAISQLATNEKLFF.

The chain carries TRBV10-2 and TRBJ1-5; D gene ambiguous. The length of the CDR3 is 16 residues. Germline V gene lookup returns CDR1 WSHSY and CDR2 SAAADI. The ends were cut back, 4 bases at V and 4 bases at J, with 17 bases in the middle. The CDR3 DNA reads TGCGCCAGCAGTGTGGCTCATCCCACTATGAATCAGCCCCAGCATTTT. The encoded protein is CASSVAHPTMNQPQHF.

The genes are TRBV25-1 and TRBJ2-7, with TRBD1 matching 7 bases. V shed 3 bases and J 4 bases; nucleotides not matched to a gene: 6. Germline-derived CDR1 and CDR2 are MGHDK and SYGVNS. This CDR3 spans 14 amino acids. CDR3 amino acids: CASSETGIGYEQYF. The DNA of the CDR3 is TGTGCCAGCAGTGAGACAGGGATAGGTTACGAGCAGTACTTC.

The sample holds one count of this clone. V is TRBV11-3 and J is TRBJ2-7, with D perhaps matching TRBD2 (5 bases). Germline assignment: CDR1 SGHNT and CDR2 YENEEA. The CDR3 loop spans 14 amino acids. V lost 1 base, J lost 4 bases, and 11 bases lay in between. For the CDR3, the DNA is TGTGCCAGCAGCTTAGGCCGGGGTCGGTACGAGCAGTACGTC. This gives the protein CASSLGRGRYEQYV.

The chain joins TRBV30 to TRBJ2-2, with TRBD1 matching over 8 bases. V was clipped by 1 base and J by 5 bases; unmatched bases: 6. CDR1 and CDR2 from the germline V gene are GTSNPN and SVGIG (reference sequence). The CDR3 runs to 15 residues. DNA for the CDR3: TGTGCCTGGAGTGGGCCAGGGGGCCGAACCGGGGAGCTGTTTTTT. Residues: CAWSGPGGRTGELFF.

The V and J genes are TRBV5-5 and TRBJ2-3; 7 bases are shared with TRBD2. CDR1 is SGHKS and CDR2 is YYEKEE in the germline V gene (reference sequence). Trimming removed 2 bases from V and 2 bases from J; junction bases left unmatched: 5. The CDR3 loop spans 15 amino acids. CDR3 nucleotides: TGTGCCAGCAGCTTTGGCGGGGGATTCACAGATACGCAGTATTTT. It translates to CASSFGGGFTDTQYF.